What follows is one T cell receptor beta chain and its context. The data are from a study of shared clonotypes between healthy human individuals. Profiled with immunoSEQ multiplex PCR; TCRdb holds only in-frame clones, not every one. The sample consists of about 490,000 clones, approximately 80% of them appearing once. V lost 1 base and J lost 4; bases outside the gene matches: 7. From germline, CDR1 is KGHSH and CDR2 LQKENI. The CDR3 length is 16 residues. Sequences were obtained from PBMCs. This receptor was identified in a woman aged 35 to 49 in good health. Some clones in this sample may be carry-over from other donors' samples. This chain links TRBV18 with TRBJ2-1; TRBD2 matches 7 bases. CDR3 in amino acids: CASSPLVGGNYNEQFF. CDR3 nucleotide sequence: TGTGCCAGCTCACCACTGGTGGGAGGGAATTACAATGAGCAGTTCTTC.